Below are 18 T cell receptor beta chains sequenced from a single sample in a study of human T cells and chemical hapten exposure. The sample's time point: patch test 3, about 24 weeks after DPC sensitization. Noted treatment: therapeutic diphenylcyclopropenone sensitization with weekly scalp DPC. TCRdb ran MiXCR on the RACE reads and lists one entry per CDR3 protein. The repertoire holds about 190,000 distinct CDR3 sequences, with around a quarter as singletons. The sequenced sample was whole blood, obtained in connection with sensitization to the hapten diphenylcyclopropenone (DPC). Receptor source: a woman aged 40 to 55 with alopecia areata. Some clones in this sample may be carry-over from other donors' samples.

The gene calls are TRBV28 and TRBJ2-6; D not resolved. Deletions cut 2 bases from V and 0 bases from J, with 8 bases between. Per germline, CDR1 MDHEN and CDR2 SYDVKM. The CDR3 is 16 residues long. In DNA, the CDR3 is TGTGCCAGCAGTTTAGATAGTTACTCTGGGGCCAACGTCCTGACTTTC. Its translation: CASSLDSYSGANVLTF. Variable domain in full (rest from reference TRBV28 and TRBJ2-6): DVKVTQSSRYLVKRTGEKVFLECVQDMDHENMFWYRQDPGLGLRLIYFSYDVKMKEKGDIPEGYSVSREKKERFSLILESASTNQTSMYLCASSLDSYSGANVLTFGAGSRLTVL.

The chain joins TRBV7-9 to TRBJ2-1, with D perhaps matching TRBD1 (5 bases). Trimming stripped 5 bases from V and 5 bases from J, with 10 bases between. The V gene's germline CDR1 is SEHNR and CDR2 FQNEAQ (reference sequence). The CDR3 contains 13 residues. CDR3 region: CASSPRQNNEQFF. CDR3 sequence (DNA): TGTGCCAGCAGCCCGCGACAGAACAATGAGCAGTTCTTC.

The genes are TRBV6-2 or TRBV6-3 and TRBJ1-5; a weak D match, TRBD1 (6 bases). This CDR3 comprises 17 residues. Between the trimmed V and J ends, which lost 2 bases and 2 bases, there was a span of 16 bases. Germline lookup yields CDR1 MNHEY and CDR2 SVGEGT. CDR3 in amino acids: CASSYAPQGVGNQPQHF. CDR3 in DNA: TGTGCCAGCAGTTACGCACCACAGGGAGTGGGCAATCAGCCCCAGCATTTT.

This rearrangement joins TRBV20-1 to TRBJ2-1; 9 bases agree with TRBD2. Germline CDR1 is DFQATT and CDR2 is SNEGSKA (reference sequence). The CDR3 sequence is 13 residues long. The ends lost 3 bases at V and 10 bases at J; junction bases unmatched: 7. The CDR3 reads CSARPYAGGEQFF. CDR3 DNA: TGCAGTGCTAGGCCTTATGCGGGAGGGGAGCAGTTCTTC.

This clonotype was found many times. CDR3 DNA: TGTGCCAGTAGATCCGGGAGCTCCTCCGGGGAGCTGTTTTTT. As protein: CASRSGSSSGELFF. The chain carries TRBV19 and TRBJ2-2, with a tentative D call TRBD2 (6 bases). The V gene's germline CDR1 is LNHDA and CDR2 SQIVND (reference sequence). The CDR3 runs to 14 residues. V was clipped by 6 bases and J by 6 bases, with 14 bases between them.

V gene TRBV20-1 combines with J gene TRBJ2-7, with 7 bases lining up with TRBD1. In germline, CDR1 is DFQATT, CDR2 SNEGSKA (reference sequence). The ends lost 7 bases at V and 4 bases at J; junction bases unmatched: 4. CDR3 length equals 11 residues. CDR3: CSVPRGYEQYF. CDR3 nucleotides: TGCAGTGTGCCCAGGGGGTACGAGCAGTACTTC.

Only a few counts were recorded for this clonotype. The chain employs TRBV7-9 and TRBJ2-7, with D perhaps matching TRBD1 (5 bases). Germline V gene lookup returns CDR1 SEHNR and CDR2 FQNEAQ (reference sequence). V was pared by 4 bases and J by 1 base, with 11 bases between. The CDR3 extends over 14 amino acids. The CDR3 region has the DNA TGTGCCAGCAGCTACGTTGACAGTTCCTACGAGCAGTACTTC. Its protein product is CASSYVDSSYEQYF.

The genes are TRBV7-2 and TRBJ2-1, with D possibly matching TRBD2 (6 bases). V dropped 6 bases and J dropped 11 bases, with 17 bases sitting between them. The CDR3 is 13 residues long. CDR1 and CDR2 from the germline V gene are SGHTA and FQGNSA. This chain's CDR3 is CASSLVWGEKQFF. The CDR3 DNA follows: TGTGCCAGCAGTCTCGTATGGGGGGAAAAGCAGTTCTTC. Full variable domain (remainder filled in from reference TRBV7-2 and TRBJ2-1): GAGVSQSPSNKVTEKGKDVELRCDPISGHTALYWYRQSLGQGLEFLIYFQGNSAPDKSGLPSDRFSAERTGGSVSTLTIQRTQQEDSAVYLCASSLVWGEKQFFGPGTRLTVL.

The rearrangement links TRBV5-1 to TRBJ2-1, with D unresolved. CDR1 is SGHRS and CDR2 is YFSETQ in the germline V gene. V gave up 0 bases and J gave up 10 bases, with 8 bases separating them. This CDR3 comprises 12 residues. The CDR3 region is CASSLVSGEQFF. As DNA, the CDR3 is TGCGCCAGCAGCTTGGTTTCTGGGGAGCAGTTCTTC.

The table lists this clonotype with a few counts. The rearrangement links TRBV2 to TRBJ1-4; 7 positions match TRBD1. Germline V gene lookup returns CDR1 SNHLY and CDR2 FYNNEI. After removal of 7 bases from V and 7 bases from J, the junction contained 9 bases not matched to a gene. The CDR3 is 14 residues long. The DNA of the CDR3 is TGTGCCAGCACCAGGACAGGAGGGGCTGAAAAACTGTTTTTT. Translation gives CASTRTGGAEKLFF.

V usage is TRBV28 and J usage is TRBJ2-7; TRBD2 agrees at 7 bases. Looked up from germline, CDR1 is MDHEN and CDR2 is SYDVKM. This CDR3 spans 15 amino acids. V lost 3 bases, J lost 5 bases, and 10 bases stayed unmatched. CDR3 DNA sequence: TGTGCCAGCAGTTTGGGGGGGAGCGTTGGGGACGAGCAGTACTTC. This encodes CASSLGGSVGDEQYF.

This clonotype was seen a single time. The DNA of the CDR3 is TGTGCCAGCAGCTTAGCGATACAGGGGTCCACTGAAGCTTTCTTT. This sequence encodes CASSLAIQGSTEAFF. The chain is built from TRBV7-2 and TRBJ1-1; 7 bases agree with TRBD1. CDR1 SGHTA and CDR2 FQGNSA come from the germline V gene. This CDR3 spans 15 amino acids. The J segment lost 4 bases and the V segment lost 0 bases, leaving 5 bases of the junction unmatched.

In this sample, this clonotype turned up a few times. V and J are TRBV10-3 and TRBJ2-7, with unresolved D. Deletions cut 8 bases from V and 3 bases from J, with 11 bases between. The CDR3 is made up of 12 amino acids. Looked up from germline, CDR1 is ENHRY and CDR2 is SYGVKD. CDR3 nucleotides: TGTGCCATCGGTCAAGGGCTCTACGAGCAGTACTTC. It yields the protein CAIGQGLYEQYF.

This clonotype was seen only a few times. The chain's CDR3 is CASSPQGIGGELFF. CDR3 bases: TGCGCCAGCAGCCCCCAAGGGATTGGCGGGGAGCTGTTTTTT. The chain employs TRBV5-1 and TRBJ2-2; D is unresolved. The CDR3 extends over 14 amino acids. Trimming left V 4 bases short and J 7 bases short, with 14 bases between. The germline CDR1 and CDR2 sequences are SGHRS and YFSETQ.

A few counts support this clonotype. The CDR3 DNA reads TGCGCCAGCAGCCCACTGGGGGACACAGATACGCAGTATTTT. It is translated as CASSPLGDTDTQYF. The chain couples TRBV5-1 to TRBJ2-3; the D gene could be TRBD1 or TRBD2 (5 bases each). V lost 4 bases, J lost 2 bases, and 11 bases lay in between. CDR1 and CDR2 (germline): SGHRS, YFSETQ. The CDR3 runs to 14 residues.

This clonotype was counted a few times. The rearrangement joins TRBV29-1 to TRBJ2-7; D gene unclear. The CDR3 is made up of 13 amino acids. V lost 4 bases to trimming and J lost 0 bases, with 10 bases between them. The germline gives CDR1 SQVTM, CDR2 ANQGSEA. The CDR3 here is CSVVSGTSYEQYF. DNA of the CDR3: TGCAGCGTTGTTAGTGGTACCTCCTACGAGCAGTACTTC.

Only a few counts were recorded for this clonotype. The CDR3 sequence: CATSRDAATGNTIYF. The DNA for the CDR3 is TGTGCCACCAGCAGAGATGCGGCTACTGGAAACACCATATATTTT. The V call is TRBV15, the J call TRBJ1-3; D unclear. V was cut by 0 bases and J by 2 bases, with 8 bases left in between. The CDR3 length is 15 residues. Germline V gene sequence: CDR1 LNHNV, CDR2 YYDKDF (reference sequence).

This clonotype was observed a handful of times. This chain uses TRBV10-3 with TRBJ1-2; D is ambiguous. The V and J ends lost 7 bases and 1 base respectively, with 10 bases between them. This CDR3 is 13 amino acids long. Germline CDR1 is ENHRY and CDR2 is SYGVKD. The CDR3 region is CAITDPINYGYTF. The DNA of the CDR3 is TGTGCCATCACGGACCCGATTAACTATGGCTACACCTTC.